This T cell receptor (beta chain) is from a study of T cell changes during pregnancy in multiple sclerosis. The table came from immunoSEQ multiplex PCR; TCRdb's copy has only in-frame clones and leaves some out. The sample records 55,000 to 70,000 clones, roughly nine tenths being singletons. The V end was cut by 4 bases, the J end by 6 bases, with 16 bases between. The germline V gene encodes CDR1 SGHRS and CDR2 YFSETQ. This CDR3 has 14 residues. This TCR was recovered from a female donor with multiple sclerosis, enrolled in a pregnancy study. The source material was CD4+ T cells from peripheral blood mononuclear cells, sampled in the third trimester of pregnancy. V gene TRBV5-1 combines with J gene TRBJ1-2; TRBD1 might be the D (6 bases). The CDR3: CASSRVGRGNGYTF. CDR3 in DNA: TGCGCCAGCAGCCGGGTCGGCAGGGGAAATGGCTACACCTTC.